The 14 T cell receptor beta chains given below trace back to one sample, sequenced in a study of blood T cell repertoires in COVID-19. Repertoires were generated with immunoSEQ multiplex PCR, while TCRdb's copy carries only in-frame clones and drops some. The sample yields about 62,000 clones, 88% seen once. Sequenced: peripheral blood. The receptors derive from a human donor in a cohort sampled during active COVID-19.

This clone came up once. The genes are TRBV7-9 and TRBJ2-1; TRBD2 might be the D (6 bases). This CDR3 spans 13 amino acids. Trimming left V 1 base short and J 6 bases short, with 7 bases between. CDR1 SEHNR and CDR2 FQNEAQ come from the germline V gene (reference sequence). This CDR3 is CASSLGRANEQFF. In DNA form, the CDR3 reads TGTGCCAGCAGCTTAGGGAGGGCCAATGAGCAGTTCTTC.

The DNA of the CDR3 is TGTGCCAGCAGCGCGGACAGGCTCTGGGGAGAGACCCAGTACTTC. Translated, it gives CASSADRLWGETQYF. This chain links TRBV7-2 with TRBJ2-5; TRBD1 matches at 7 bases. The CDR3 covers 15 residues. Germline V gene sequence: CDR1 SGHTA, CDR2 FQGNSA. V lost 5 bases to trimming and J lost 4 bases; unmatched junction nucleotides: 10. Full variable domain (outside the CDR3, taken from reference TRBV7-2 and TRBJ2-5): GAGVSQSPSNKVTEKGKDVELRCDPISGHTALYWYRQSLGQGLEFLIYFQGNSAPDKSGLPSDRFSAERTGGSVSTLTIQRTQQEDSAVYLCASSADRLWGETQYFGPGTRLLVL.

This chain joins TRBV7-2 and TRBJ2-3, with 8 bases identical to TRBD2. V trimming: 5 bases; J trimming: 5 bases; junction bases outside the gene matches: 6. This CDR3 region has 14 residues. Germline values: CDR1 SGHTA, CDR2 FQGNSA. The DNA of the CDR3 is TGTGCCAGCAGCGTGGGCGGGGGGCAAGATACGCAGTATTTT. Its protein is CASSVGGGQDTQYF.

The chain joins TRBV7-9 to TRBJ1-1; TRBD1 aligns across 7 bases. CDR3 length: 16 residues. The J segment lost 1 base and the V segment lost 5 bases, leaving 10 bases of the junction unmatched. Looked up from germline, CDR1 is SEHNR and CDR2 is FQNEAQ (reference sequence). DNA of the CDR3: TGTGCCAGCAGCCGAGCCGGGGGACAGAAGAACACTGAAGCTTTCTTT. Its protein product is CASSRAGGQKNTEAFF.

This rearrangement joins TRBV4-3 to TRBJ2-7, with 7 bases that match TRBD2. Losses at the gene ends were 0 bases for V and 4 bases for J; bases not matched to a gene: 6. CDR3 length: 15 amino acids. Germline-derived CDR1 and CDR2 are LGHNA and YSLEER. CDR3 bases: TGCGCCAGCAGCCAAGAGTGGGTAGCGGGTTACGAGCAGTACTTC. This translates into CASSQEWVAGYEQYF.

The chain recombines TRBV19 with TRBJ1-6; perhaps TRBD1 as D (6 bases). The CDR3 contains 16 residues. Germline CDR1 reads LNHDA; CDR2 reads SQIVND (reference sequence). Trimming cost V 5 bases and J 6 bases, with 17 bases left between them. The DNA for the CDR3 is TGTGCCAGTAGTGCCTTGTTGGACAGCCTTAATTCACCCCTCCACTTT. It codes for CASSALLDSLNSPLHF.

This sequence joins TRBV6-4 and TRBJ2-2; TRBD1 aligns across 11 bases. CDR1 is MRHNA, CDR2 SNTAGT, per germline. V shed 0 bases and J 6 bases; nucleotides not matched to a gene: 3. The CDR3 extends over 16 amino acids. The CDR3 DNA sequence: TGTGCCAGCAGTGACTCGCCGGGACAGGGGGCCGGGGAGCTGTTTTTT. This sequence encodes CASSDSPGQGAGELFF.

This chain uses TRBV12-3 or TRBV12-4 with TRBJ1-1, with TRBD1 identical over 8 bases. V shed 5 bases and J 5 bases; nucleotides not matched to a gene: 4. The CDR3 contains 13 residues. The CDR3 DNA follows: TGTGCCAGCAGTGAGGACAGGGTGACTGAAGCTTTCTTT. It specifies CASSEDRVTEAFF.

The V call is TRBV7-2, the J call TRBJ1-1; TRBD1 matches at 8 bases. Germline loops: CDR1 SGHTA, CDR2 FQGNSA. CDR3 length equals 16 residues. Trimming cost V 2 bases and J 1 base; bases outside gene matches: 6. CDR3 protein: CASSLLPGTGNTEAFF. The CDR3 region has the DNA TGTGCCAGCAGCTTATTGCCCGGGACAGGGAACACTGAAGCTTTCTTT.

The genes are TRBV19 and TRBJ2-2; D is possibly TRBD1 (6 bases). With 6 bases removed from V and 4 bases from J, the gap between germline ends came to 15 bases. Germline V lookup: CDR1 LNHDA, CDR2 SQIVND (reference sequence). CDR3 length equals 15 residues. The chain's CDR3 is CASRISGVGTGELFF. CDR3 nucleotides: TGTGCCAGTAGGATCTCAGGGGTTGGCACCGGGGAGCTGTTTTTT.

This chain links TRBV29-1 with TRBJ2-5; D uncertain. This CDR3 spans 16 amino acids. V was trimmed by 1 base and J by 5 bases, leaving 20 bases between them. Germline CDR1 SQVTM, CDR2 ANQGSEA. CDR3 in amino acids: CSVEGESLGVEETQYF. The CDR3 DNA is TGCAGCGTTGAAGGTGAGAGTCTAGGTGTTGAGGAGACCCAGTACTTC.

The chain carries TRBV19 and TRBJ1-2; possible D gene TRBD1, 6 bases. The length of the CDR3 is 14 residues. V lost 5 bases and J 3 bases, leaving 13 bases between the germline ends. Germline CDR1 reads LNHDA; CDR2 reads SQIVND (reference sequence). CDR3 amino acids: CASSVQQGYYGYTF. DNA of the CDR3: TGTGCCAGTAGTGTTCAACAGGGATACTATGGCTACACCTTC.

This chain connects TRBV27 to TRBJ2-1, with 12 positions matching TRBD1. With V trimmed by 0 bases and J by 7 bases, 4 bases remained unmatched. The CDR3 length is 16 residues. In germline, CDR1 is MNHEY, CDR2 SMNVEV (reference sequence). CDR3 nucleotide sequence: TGTGCCAGCAGTTTATCGGGACAGGGGGCTGGGAATGAGCAGTTCTTC. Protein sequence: CASSLSGQGAGNEQFF.

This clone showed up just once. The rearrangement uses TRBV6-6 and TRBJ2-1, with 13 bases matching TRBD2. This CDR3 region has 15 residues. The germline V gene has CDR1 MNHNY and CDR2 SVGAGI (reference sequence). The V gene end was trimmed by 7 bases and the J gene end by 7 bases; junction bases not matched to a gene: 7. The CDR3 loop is CASTQLAGGMNEQFF. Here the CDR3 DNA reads TGTGCCAGCACCCAACTAGCGGGGGGGATGAATGAGCAGTTCTTC.